This T cell receptor (beta chain) was identified in a study of CD8 T cells in ankylosing spondylitis. The study's findings and limits: There were earlier reports of some motif variants in reactive arthritis synovial fluid and blood. Disease-linked clones displayed a CD8+ phenotype and appeared relatively rarely in peripheral blood. The clones that were linked to disease were reported to be significantly enriched in matched synovial fluid samples from ankylosing spondylitis patients. In ankylosing spondylitis blood, a motif of about eight highly homologous TCR beta variants appeared characteristic.

Germline lookup yields CDR1 SGHVS and CDR2 FNYEAQ. The germline V and J ends were trimmed by 4 bases and 1 base, with 7 bases remaining between them. This CDR3 has 14 residues. The table lists this clonotype with a few counts. Antigen: not known. The TCR beta libraries were generated through quantitative 5'-RACE incorporating molecular barcodes. TCRdb re-called the 5' RACE reads through MiXCR, storing one row per CDR3 protein. The table lists roughly 440,000 distinct CDR3 sequences, roughly 18% of them singletons. What was sequenced was blood, either unsorted or a sorted T cell fraction (not recorded which). This chain joins TRBV7-6 and TRBJ2-2; D is perhaps TRBD1 (5 bases). This clonotype was sampled from a male donor with ankylosing spondylitis. This chain's CDR3 is CASSSGLNTGELFF. CDR3 DNA sequence: TGTGCCAGCAGCTCAGGGCTGAACACCGGGGAGCTGTTTTTT.